This T cell receptor (beta chain) was profiled in a study of identical twins. V lost 6 bases, J lost 8 bases, and 14 bases lay in between. Germline V CDR1 and CDR2: SQVTM, ANQGSEA. The CDR3 is made up of 12 amino acids. TCRdb re-derived calls from the 5' RACE reads in MiXCR, one entry per CDR3 protein. The data contain 300,000 to 400,000 distinct CDR3 sequences, 9% to 15% of them singletons. Findings and caveats of the study: When twins shared out-of-frame alpha sequences, those sequences had excess low generation probability.

The sample holds a few counts of this clonotype. As yet, its antigen is unknown. These data were also reused for a study on yellow fever vaccine responses in identical twins.

The chain carries TRBV29-1 and TRBJ2-1; D might be TRBD1 (8 bases). The sequenced sample consisted of CD8+ T cells sorted from blood. The receptor's source is a woman between 18 and 29 years old in good health. The CDR3 DNA sequence: TGCAGCGTGTACACAGGGGGGGATGAGCAGTTCTTC. Translated: CSVYTGGDEQFF.